This T cell receptor beta chain was profiled in a study of shared clonotypes between healthy human individuals. Study-level points and caveats: Relative to their counterparts shared across all four donors, non-shared clonotypes exhibited diminished generation probabilities.

This clone was detected once. Its antigen is undetermined. Measured with immunoSEQ multiplex PCR; TCRdb has only the in-frame clones, and not every one. The table includes about 120,000 clones, 68% detected once. Sequencing was done on a sample of memory CD8+ T cells sorted from blood. This sample's subset: CD45RO+ cells pooled with CCR7-negative TemRA cells. The clonotype was recovered from a woman aged 25 to 39 in good health.

CDR3 nucleotides: TGTGCCAGCAGGGGGACAGAGGGCCGAAAACTGTTTTTT. Protein: CASRGTEGRKLFF. This chain connects TRBV2 to TRBJ1-4; TRBD1 aligns across 7 bases. V lost 6 bases to trimming and J lost 10 bases; unmatched junction nucleotides: 8. The CDR3 has 13 amino acids. From germline, CDR1 is SNHLY and CDR2 FYNNEI.